This T cell receptor (beta chain) comes out of a study of siplizumab effects on memory and regulatory T cells. As regards this clone: The junction differs from germline at one of its ends, possibly a read error.

The CDR3 has 14 amino acids. CDR1 and CDR2 from the germline V gene are MNHEY and SMNVEV (reference sequence). The protocol was immunoSEQ multiplex PCR, while the TCRdb copy is restricted to in-frame clones and leaves out a portion. Of 100,000 or so clones listed, around 93% were seen once; the top ten hold about 0.32%. This TCR was sampled from a human donor in good health. The source material was CD4+ T cells sorted from blood. The rearrangement joins TRBV27 to TRBJ2-7; no reliable D call. CDR3: CAGSFSPNSYEQYF. As DNA, the CDR3 is TGTGCCGGCAGTTTCTCCCCGAACAGCTACGAGCAGTACTTC.